This T cell receptor (beta chain) derives from a study of blood T cell repertoires in COVID-19. Study overall: The samples span acute and convalescent COVID-19 from the United States, Italy and Spain. The analysed material was cDNA or gDNA that came from T cells, B-cell-depleted T cells, or PBMCs.

Source study methods: The authors estimated nucleated cell counts from reference gene primer amplification. Profiling relied on immunoSEQ multiplex PCR, and the TCRdb table lists in-frame clones only, not all of them. V, J and clone size are those of that table, while D and trimming were read from the DNA. Here the sample spans around 400,000 clones, roughly 90% being singletons. This TCR came from a man in his forties with acute or convalescent COVID-19. The source material was peripheral blood.

CDR3 sequence: CATGTSGNEQFF. The CDR3 bases are TGTGCCACCGGGACTAGCGGCAATGAGCAGTTCTTC. The V call is TRBV19, the J call TRBJ2-1; 11 positions match TRBD2. Germline V gene data show CDR1 as LNHDA and CDR2 as SQIVND (reference sequence). The CDR3 extends over 12 amino acids. V shed 10 bases, J shed 6 bases, and the junction held 2 bases outside the gene matches.